This TCR beta chain was sequenced in a study of cytotoxic CD8 clonotypes in ibrutinib-treated CLL. Assay used: immunoSEQ multiplex PCR; TCRdb lists only in-frame clones, some missing. Among about 89,000 clones, around 73% were seen once, and the ten largest hold 32%. Overall study findings and caveats: Timing of sampling differed between sustained-remission and progressing patients.

This clone has more than one count but fewer than ten. Its antigen is unidentified. J gave up 8 bases and V 5 bases, and 9 bases lay outside the gene matches. Germline V gives CDR1 SEHNR, CDR2 FQNEAQ (reference sequence). The CDR3 sequence is 14 residues long. Sequencing used PBMCs, obtained after 12 months of ibrutinib treatment. This clonotype was sampled from a human donor with chronic lymphocytic leukemia. This chain links TRBV7-9 with TRBJ1-2; TRBD1 aligns across 9 bases. CDR3 nucleotide sequence: TGTGCCAGCAGCCGGGGCGGGACAGGGACGGGCTACACCTTC. Its translation: CASSRGGTGTGYTF.